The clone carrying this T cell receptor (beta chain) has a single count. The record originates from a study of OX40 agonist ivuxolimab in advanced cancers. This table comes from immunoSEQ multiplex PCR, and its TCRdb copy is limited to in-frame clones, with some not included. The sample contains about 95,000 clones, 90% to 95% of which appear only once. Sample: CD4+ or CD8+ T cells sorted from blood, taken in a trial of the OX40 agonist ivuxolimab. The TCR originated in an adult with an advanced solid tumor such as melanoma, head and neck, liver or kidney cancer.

CDR3 in amino acids: CASSPSQNGVNTGELFF. The DNA for the CDR3 is TGTGCCAGCTCCCCCTCGCAGAACGGGGTGAACACCGGGGAGCTGTTTTTT. The rearrangement joins TRBV18 to TRBJ2-2; tentatively, D is TRBD2 (5 bases). Germline assignment: CDR1 KGHSH and CDR2 LQKENI. Deletions cut 6 bases from V and 1 base from J, with 18 bases between. The length of the CDR3 is 17 residues.